This T cell receptor (beta chain) was recovered during a study of blood T cell repertoires in COVID-19. For the study at large: COVID-19 samples, acute and convalescent, were from the United States, Italy and Spain. The analysed material was cDNA or gDNA that came from T cells, B-cell-depleted T cells, or PBMCs.

Original data processing: The authors estimated nucleated cell counts from reference gene primer amplification. Sequenced by immunoSEQ multiplex PCR; TCRdb stores in-frame clones only, minus some. V, J and clone size derive from that table, while D and trimming were established from the DNA sequence. The sample lists 150,000 to 200,000 clones, 84% occurring once. Germline V lookup: CDR1 SGHRS, CDR2 YFSETQ. V lost 0 bases and J lost 0, with 12 bases in between. The CDR3 sequence is 16 residues long. The sequence was obtained from a human donor with acute or convalescent COVID-19. The donor label of this sample is uncertain. The gene calls are TRBV5-1 and TRBJ1-2, with D unresolved. Sample: peripheral blood. CDR3 sequence (DNA): TGCGCCAGCAGCTTGGAATTCGGGGATCCTAACTATGGCTACACCTTC. Translation: CASSLEFGDPNYGYTF.